Sequencing of this TCR beta chain was carried out in a study of blood T cell repertoires in COVID-19. Authors' data handling: Reference gene primer amplification gave nucleated cell count estimates. Profiling relied on immunoSEQ multiplex PCR, and the TCRdb table lists in-frame clones only, not all of them. D and trimming were read from the DNA, whereas the V and J calls and clone size are those reported in that table. The sample records 150,000 to 200,000 clones, 65% to 90% being singletons. In germline, CDR1 is MDHEN, CDR2 SYDVKM. This CDR3 has 12 amino acids. With 2 bases removed from V and 2 bases from J, the gap between germline ends came to 4 bases.

Sequencing input: peripheral blood. This TCR derives from a man aged 45 to 65 with active or convalescent COVID-19. The V gene is TRBV28, the J gene TRBJ2-7; D unclear. Here the CDR3 reads CASSLEAYEQYF. As DNA, the CDR3 is TGTGCCAGCAGTTTAGAGGCCTACGAGCAGTACTTC.